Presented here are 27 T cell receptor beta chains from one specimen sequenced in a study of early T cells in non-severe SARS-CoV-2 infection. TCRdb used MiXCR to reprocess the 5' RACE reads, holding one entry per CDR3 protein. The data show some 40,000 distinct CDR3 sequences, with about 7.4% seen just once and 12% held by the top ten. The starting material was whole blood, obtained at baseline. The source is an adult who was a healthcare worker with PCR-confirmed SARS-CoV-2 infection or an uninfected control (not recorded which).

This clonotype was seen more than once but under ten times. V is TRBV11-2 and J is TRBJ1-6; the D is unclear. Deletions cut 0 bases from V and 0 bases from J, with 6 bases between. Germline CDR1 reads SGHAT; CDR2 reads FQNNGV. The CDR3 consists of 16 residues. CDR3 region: CASSLETSSYNSPLHF. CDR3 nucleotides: TGTGCCAGCAGCTTAGAAACGAGCTCCTATAATTCACCCCTCCACTTT. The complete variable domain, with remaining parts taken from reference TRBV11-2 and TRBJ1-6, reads EAGVAQSPRYKIIEKRQSVAFWCNPISGHATLYWYQQILGQGPKLLIQFQNNGVVDDSQLPKDRFSAERLKGVDSTLKIQPAKLEDSAVYLCASSLETSSYNSPLHFGNGTRLTVT.

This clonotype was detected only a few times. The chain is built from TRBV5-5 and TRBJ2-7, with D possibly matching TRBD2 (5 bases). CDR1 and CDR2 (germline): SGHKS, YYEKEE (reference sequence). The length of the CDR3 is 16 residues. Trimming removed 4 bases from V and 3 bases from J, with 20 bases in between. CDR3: CASSVDRARDVYEQYF. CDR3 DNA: TGTGCCAGCAGCGTGGACCGGGCCCGGGATGTCTACGAGCAGTACTTC.

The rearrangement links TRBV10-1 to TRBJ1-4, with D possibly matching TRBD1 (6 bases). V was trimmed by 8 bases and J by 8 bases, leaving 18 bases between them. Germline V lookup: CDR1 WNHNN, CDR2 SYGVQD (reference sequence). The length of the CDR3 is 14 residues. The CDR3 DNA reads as TGCGCCAGCTCCCCGAGGGGGACGAACGAAAAACTGTTTTTT. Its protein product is CASSPRGTNEKLFF.

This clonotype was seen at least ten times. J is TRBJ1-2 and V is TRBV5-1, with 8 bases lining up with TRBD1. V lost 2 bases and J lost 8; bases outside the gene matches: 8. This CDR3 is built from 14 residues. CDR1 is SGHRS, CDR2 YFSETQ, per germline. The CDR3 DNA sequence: TGCGCCAGCAGCTTTAGCGGACAGGGCGGCGGCTACACCTTC. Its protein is CASSFSGQGGGYTF.

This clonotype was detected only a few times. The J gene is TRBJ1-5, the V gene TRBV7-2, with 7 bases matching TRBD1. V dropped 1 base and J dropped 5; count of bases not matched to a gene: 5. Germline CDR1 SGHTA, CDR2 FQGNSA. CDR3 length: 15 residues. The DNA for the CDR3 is TGTGCCAGCAGCTTAGAACTAGGGGGCTATCAGCCCCAGCATTTT. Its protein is CASSLELGGYQPQHF.

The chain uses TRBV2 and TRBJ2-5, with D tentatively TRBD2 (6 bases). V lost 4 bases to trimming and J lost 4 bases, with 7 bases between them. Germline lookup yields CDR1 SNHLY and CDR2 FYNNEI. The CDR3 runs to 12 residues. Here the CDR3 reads CASSGEVETQYF. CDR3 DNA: TGTGCCAGCAGTGGGGAGGTAGAGACCCAGTACTTC.

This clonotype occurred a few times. CDR3 sequence reads: CASSRDGGLGDTQYF. The DNA of the CDR3 is TGTGCCAGCAGCAGGGACGGAGGACTGGGAGATACGCAGTATTTT. The gene calls are TRBV5-5 and TRBJ2-3, with D possibly being TRBD1 or TRBD2 (5 bases each). Trimming pared 4 bases from V and 5 bases from J, leaving 17 bases between. Germline CDR1 and CDR2: SGHKS and YYEKEE (reference sequence). The CDR3 length is 15 residues.

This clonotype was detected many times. The CDR3 DNA follows: TGTGCCGCGCAAGGTTACTCCTACAATGAGCAGTTCTTC. Protein: CAAQGYSYNEQFF. The rearrangement uses TRBV6-1 and TRBJ2-1; D is ambiguous. Trimming removed 11 bases from V and 0 bases from J, with 11 bases in between. Germline V CDR1 and CDR2: MNHNS, SASEGT. This CDR3 is built from 13 residues.

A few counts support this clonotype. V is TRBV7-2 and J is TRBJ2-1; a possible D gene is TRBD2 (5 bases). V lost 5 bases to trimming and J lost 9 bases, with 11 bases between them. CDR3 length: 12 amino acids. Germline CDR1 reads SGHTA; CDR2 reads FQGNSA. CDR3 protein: CASSQISGEQFF. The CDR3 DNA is TGTGCCAGCAGCCAAATCAGCGGTGAGCAGTTCTTC.

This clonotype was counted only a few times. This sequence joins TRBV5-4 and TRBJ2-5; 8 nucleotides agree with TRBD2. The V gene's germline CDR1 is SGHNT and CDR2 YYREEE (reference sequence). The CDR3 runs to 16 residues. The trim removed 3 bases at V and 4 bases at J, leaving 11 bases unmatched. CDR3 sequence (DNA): TGTGCCAGCAGCTGGGGTTTAGCGGGGAGGGGAGAGACCCAGTACTTC. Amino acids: CASSWGLAGRGETQYF.

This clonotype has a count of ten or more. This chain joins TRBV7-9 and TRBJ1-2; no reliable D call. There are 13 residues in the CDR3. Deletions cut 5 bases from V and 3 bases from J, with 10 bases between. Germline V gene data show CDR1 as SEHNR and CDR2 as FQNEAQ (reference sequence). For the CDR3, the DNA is TGTGCCAGCAGCCCCCCTCATGACTATGGCTACACCTTC. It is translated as CASSPPHDYGYTF.

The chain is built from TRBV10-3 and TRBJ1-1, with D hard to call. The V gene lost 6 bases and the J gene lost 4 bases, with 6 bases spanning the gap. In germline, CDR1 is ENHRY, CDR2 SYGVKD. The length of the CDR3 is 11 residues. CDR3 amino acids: CAIREGTEAFF. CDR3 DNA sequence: TGTGCCATCAGGGAGGGCACTGAAGCTTTCTTT.

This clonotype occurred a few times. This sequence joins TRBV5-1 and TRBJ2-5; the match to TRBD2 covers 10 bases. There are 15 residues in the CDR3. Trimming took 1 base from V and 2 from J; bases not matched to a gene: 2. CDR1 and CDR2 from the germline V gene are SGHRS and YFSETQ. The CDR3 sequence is CASSLTSGVQETQYF. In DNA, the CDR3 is TGCGCCAGCAGCTTGACTAGCGGGGTACAAGAGACCCAGTACTTC. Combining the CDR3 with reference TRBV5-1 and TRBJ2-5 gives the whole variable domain KAGVTQTPRYLIKTRGQQVTLSCSPISGHRSVSWYQQTPGQGLQFLFEYFSETQRNKGNFPGRFSGRQFSNSRSEMNVSTLELGDSALYLCASSLTSGVQETQYFGPGTRLLVL.

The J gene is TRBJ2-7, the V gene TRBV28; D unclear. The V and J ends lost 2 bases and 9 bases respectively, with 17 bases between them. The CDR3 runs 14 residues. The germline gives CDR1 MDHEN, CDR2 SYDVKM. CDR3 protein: CASSLNRHPSGQYF. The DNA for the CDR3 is TGTGCCAGCAGTTTAAACAGACATCCTTCGGGGCAGTACTTC.

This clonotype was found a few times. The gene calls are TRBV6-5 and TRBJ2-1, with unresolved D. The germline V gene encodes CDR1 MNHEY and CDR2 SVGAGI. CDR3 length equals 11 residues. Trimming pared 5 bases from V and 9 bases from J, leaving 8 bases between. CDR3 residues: CASSLGAEQFF. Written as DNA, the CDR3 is TGTGCCAGCAGTCTCGGCGCTGAGCAGTTCTTC.

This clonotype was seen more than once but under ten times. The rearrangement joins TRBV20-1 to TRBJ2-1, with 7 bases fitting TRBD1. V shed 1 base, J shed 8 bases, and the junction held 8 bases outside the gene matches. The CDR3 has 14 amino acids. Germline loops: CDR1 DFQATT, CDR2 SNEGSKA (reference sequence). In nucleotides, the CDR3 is TGCAGTGCTAGAGGTAGCAGACAGGGCCATGAGCAGTTCTTC. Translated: CSARGSRQGHEQFF.

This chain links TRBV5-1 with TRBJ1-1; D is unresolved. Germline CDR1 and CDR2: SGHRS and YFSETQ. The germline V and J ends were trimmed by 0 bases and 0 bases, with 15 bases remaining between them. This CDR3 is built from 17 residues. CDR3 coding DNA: TGCGCCAGCAGCTTGGCAATACAGAAGAACTTGAACACTGAAGCTTTCTTT. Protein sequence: CASSLAIQKNLNTEAFF.

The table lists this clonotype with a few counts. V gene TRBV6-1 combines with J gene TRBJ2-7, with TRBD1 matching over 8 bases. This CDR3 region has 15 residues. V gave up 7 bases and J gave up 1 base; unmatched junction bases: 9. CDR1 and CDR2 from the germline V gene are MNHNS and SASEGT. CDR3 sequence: CASTQGQGSSYEQYF. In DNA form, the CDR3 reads TGTGCCAGCACCCAAGGACAGGGATCGTCCTACGAGCAGTACTTC.

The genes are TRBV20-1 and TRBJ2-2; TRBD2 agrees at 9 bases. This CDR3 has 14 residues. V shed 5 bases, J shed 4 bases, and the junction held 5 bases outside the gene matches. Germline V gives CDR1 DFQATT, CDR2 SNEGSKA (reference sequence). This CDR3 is CSAGEAGGTGELFF. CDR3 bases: TGCAGTGCTGGGGAAGCGGGGGGCACCGGGGAGCTGTTTTTT.

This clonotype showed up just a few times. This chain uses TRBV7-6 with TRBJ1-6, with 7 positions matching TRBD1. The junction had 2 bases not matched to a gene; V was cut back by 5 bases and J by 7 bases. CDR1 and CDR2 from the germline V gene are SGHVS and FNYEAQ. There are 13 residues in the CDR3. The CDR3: CASSDRENSPLHF. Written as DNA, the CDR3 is TGTGCCAGCAGCGACAGGGAGAATTCACCCCTCCACTTT.

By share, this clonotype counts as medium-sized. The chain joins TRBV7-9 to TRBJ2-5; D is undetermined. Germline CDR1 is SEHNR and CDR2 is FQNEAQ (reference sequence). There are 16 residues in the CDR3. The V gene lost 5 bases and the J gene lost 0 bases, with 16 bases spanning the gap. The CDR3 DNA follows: TGTGCCAGCAGCCCCGCGGACCTGACGTACCAAGAGACCCAGTACTTC. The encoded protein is CASSPADLTYQETQYF.

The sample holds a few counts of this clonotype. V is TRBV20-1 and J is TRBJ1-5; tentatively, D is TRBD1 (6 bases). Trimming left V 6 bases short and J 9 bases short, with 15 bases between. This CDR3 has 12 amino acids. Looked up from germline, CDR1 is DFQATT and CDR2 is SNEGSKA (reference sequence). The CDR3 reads CSATGNLGPQHF. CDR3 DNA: TGCAGTGCCACAGGGAATCTGGGGCCCCAGCATTTT.

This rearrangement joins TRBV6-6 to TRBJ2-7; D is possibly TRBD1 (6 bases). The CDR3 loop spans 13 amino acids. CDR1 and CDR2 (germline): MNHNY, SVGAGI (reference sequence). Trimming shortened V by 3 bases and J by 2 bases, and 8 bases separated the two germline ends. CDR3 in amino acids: CASSYDRTYEQYF. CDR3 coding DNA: TGTGCCAGCAGTTATGACAGGACCTACGAGCAGTACTTC.

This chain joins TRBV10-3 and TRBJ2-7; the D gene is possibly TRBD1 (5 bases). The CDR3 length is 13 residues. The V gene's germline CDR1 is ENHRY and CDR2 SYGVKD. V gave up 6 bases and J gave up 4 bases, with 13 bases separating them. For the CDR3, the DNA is TGTGCCATCAGATCCCCAGACAGATACGAGCAGTACTTC. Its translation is CAIRSPDRYEQYF.

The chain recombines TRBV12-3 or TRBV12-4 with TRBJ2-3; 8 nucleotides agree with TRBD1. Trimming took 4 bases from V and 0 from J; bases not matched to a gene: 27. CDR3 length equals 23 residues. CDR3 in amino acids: CASSSSTPKGGQENRQSTDTQYF. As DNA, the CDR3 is TGTGCCAGCAGTTCCTCGACCCCTAAGGGGGGACAGGAGAACAGGCAGAGCACAGATACGCAGTATTTT.

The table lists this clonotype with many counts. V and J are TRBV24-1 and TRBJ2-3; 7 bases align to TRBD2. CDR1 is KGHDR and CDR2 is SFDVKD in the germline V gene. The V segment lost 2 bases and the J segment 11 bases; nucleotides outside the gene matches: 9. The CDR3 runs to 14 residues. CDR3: CATSDSGRMTQQYF. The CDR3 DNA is TGTGCCACCAGTGATTCCGGGAGGATGACCCAGCAGTATTTT.

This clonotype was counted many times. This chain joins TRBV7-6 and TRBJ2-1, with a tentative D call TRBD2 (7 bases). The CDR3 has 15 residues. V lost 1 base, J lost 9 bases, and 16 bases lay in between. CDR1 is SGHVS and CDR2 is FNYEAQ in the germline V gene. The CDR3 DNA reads TGTGCCAGCAGCTTAGAGTGGGGGGGCCTGAGTGAGCAGTTCTTC. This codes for CASSLEWGGLSEQFF.